The clone carrying this T cell receptor beta chain has at least ten counts. The time point was: patch test 2, 6 weeks after DPC sensitization. Treatment defined: therapeutic diphenylcyclopropenone sensitization with weekly scalp DPC. TCRdb analysed the RACE reads with MiXCR anew, one entry per CDR3 protein. The sample shows roughly 40,000 distinct CDR3 sequences, approximately 9% of them seen only once. Trimming at V came to 5 bases and at J to 4 bases, leaving 7 bases not matched to a gene. This CDR3 has 15 amino acids. In germline, CDR1 is DFQATT, CDR2 SNEGSKA (reference sequence). These data are taken from a study of human T cells and chemical hapten exposure.

Specimen: whole blood, collected in connection with sensitization to the hapten diphenylcyclopropenone (DPC). The chain employs TRBV20-1 and TRBJ2-5; 13 bases match TRBD2. The TCR originated in a woman in her 40s with alopecia areata. Some clones in this sample may be carry-over from other donors' samples. The CDR3 sequence is CSAPGTSGDPETQYF. DNA of the CDR3: TGCAGTGCTCCTGGGACTAGCGGGGACCCAGAGACCCAGTACTTC.